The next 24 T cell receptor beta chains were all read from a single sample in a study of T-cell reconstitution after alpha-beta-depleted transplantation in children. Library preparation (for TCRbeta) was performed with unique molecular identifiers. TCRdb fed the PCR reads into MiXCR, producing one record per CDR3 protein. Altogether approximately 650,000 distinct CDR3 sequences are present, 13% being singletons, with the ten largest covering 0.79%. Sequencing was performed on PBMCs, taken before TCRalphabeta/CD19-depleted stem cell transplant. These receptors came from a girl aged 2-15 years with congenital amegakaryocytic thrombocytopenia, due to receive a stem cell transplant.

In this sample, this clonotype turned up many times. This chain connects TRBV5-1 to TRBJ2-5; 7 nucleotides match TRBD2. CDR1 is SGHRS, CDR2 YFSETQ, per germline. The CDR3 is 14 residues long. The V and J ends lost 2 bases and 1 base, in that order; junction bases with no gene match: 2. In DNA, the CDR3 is TGCGCCAGCAGCTTTACTAGCGCCCAAGAGACCCAGTACTTC. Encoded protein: CASSFTSAQETQYF.

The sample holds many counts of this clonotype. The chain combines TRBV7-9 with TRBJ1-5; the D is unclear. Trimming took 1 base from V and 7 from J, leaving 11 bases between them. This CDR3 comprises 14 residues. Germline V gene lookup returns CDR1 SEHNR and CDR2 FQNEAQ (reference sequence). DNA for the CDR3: TGTGCCAGCAGCTTAGGACCGAGTAGCCAGCCCCAGCATTTT. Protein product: CASSLGPSSQPQHF.

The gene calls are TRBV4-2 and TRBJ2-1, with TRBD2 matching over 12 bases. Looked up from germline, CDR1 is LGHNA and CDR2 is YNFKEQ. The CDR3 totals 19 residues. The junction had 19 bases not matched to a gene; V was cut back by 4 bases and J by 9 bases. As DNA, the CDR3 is TGTGCCAGCAGCCGCCTTTCCGGGCCCTCTAGCGGGAGGGTTTTTGAGCAGTTCTTC. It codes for CASSRLSGPSSGRVFEQFF.

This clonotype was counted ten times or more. The CDR3: CASSLDFYNEQFF. The DNA for the CDR3 is TGTGCCAGCAGCTTAGACTTTTACAATGAGCAGTTCTTC. The chain couples TRBV7-2 to TRBJ2-1; D is ambiguous. The germline gives CDR1 SGHTA, CDR2 FQGNSA. V dropped 1 base and J dropped 4 bases, with 5 bases sitting between them. This CDR3 is 13 amino acids long.

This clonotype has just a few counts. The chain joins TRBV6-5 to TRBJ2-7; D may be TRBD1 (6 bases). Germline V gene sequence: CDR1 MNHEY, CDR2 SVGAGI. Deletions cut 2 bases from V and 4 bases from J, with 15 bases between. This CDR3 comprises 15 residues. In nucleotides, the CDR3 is TGTGCCAGCAGTTACGGGGACCAGGGGTTGTACGAGCAGTACTTC. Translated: CASSYGDQGLYEQYF.

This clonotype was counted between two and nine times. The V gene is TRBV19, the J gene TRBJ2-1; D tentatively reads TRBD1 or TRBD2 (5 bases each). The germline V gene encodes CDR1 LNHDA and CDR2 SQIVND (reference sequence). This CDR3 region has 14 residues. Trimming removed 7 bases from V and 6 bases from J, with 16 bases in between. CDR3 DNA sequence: TGTGCCAGTACCTCAGGGACCCGGGGCAATGAGCAGTTCTTC. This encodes CASTSGTRGNEQFF.

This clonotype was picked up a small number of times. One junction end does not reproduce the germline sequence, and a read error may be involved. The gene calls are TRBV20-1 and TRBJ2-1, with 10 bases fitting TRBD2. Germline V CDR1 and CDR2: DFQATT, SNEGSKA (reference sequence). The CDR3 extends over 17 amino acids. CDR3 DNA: TGCTGTGCTAGTGCTAGCGGGAGCGCTGGGGGATACAATGAGCAGTTCTTC. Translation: CCASASGSAGGYNEQFF.

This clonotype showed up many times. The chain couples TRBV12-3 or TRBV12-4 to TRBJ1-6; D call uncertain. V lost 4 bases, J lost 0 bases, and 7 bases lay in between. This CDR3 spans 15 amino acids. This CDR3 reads CASSSDGSYNSPLHF. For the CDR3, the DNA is TGTGCCAGCAGTTCCGACGGCTCCTATAATTCACCCCTCCACTTT.

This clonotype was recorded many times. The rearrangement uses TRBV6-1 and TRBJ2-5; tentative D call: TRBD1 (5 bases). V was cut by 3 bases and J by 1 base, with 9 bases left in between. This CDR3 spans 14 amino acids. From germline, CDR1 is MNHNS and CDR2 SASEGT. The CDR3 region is CASSEMGRQETQYF. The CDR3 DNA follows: TGTGCCAGCAGTGAGATGGGGCGCCAAGAGACCCAGTACTTC.

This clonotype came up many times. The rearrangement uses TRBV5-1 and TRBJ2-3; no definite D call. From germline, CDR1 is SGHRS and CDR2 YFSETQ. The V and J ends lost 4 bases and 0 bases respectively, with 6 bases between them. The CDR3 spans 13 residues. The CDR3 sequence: CASSHPSTDTQYF. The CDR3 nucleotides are TGCGCCAGCAGCCATCCAAGCACAGATACGCAGTATTTT.

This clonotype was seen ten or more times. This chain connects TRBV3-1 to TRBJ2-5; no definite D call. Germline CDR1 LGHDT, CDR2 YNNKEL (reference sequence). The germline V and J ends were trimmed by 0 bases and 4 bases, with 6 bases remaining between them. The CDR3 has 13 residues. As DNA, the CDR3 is TGTGCCAGCAGCCAAGAGACCGTAGAGACCCAGTACTTC. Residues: CASSQETVETQYF.

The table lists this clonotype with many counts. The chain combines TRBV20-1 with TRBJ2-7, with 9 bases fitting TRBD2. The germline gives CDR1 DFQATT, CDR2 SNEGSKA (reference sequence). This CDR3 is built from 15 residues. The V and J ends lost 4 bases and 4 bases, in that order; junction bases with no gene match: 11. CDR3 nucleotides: TGCAGTGCTAAGGGTCGGCGGGAGGGCCAATACGAGCAGTACTTC. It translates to CSAKGRREGQYEQYF.

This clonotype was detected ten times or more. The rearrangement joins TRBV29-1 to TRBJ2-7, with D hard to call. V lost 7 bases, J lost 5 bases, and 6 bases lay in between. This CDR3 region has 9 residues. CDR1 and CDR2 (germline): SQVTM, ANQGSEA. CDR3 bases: TGCAGCGCCGACAACGAGCAGTACTTC. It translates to CSADNEQYF.

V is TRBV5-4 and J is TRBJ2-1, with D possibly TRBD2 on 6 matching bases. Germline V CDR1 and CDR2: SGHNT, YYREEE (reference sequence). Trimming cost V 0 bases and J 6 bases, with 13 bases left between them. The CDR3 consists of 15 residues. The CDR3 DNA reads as TGTGCCAGCAGCTTGGACGGGAGAAGGGGCAATGAGCAGTTCTTC. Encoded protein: CASSLDGRRGNEQFF.

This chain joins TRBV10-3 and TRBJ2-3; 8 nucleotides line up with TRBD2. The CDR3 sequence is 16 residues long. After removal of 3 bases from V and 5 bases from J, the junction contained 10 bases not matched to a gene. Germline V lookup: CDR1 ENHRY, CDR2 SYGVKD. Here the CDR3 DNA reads TGTGCCATCAGTGAAGCAGGCGGGAGGCTGGGAGATACGCAGTATTTT. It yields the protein CAISEAGGRLGDTQYF.

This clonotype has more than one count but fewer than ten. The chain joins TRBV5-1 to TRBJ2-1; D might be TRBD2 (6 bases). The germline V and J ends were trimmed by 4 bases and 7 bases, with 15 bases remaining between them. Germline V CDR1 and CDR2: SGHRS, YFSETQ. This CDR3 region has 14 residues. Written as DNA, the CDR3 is TGCGCCAGCAGCCCCGGGACTGCCGGGAATGAGCAGTTCTTC. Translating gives CASSPGTAGNEQFF.

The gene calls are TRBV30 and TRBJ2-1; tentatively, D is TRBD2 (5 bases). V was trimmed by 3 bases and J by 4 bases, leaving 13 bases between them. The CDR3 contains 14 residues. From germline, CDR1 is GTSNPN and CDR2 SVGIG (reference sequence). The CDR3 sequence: CAWREPGRYNEQFF. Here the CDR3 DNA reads TGTGCCTGGAGGGAACCGGGAAGATACAATGAGCAGTTCTTC.

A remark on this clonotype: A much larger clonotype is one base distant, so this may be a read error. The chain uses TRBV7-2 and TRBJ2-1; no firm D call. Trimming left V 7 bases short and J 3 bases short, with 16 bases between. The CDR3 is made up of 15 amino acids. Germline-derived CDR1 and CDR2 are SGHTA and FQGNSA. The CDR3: CASKIVSDFYNEQFF. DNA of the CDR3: TGTGCCAGCAAAATAGTCAGCGACTTCTACAATGAGCAGTTCTTC.

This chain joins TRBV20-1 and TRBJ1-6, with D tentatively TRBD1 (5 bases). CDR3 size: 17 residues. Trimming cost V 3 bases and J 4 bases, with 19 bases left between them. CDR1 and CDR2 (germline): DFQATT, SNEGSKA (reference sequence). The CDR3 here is CSARLPLRQTYNSPLHF. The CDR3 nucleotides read TGCAGTGCTAGGCTACCATTAAGACAGACATATAATTCACCCCTCCACTTT.

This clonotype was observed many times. Here the CDR3 reads CASSVTGRWNEQYF. The CDR3 region has the DNA TGTGCCAGCAGTGTGACAGGGAGATGGAACGAGCAGTACTTC. The chain uses TRBV2 and TRBJ2-7, with TRBD1 identical over 7 bases. Germline V gene data show CDR1 as SNHLY and CDR2 as FYNNEI. This CDR3 is 14 amino acids long. The trim removed 4 bases at V and 5 bases at J, leaving 8 bases unmatched.

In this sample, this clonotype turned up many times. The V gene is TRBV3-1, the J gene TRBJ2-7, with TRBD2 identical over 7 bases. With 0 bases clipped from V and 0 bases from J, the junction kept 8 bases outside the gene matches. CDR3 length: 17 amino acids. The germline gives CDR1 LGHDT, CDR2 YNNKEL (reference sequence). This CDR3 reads CASSQDWPSGRSYEQYF. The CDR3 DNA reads TGTGCCAGCAGCCAAGATTGGCCTAGCGGACGCTCCTACGAGCAGTACTTC.

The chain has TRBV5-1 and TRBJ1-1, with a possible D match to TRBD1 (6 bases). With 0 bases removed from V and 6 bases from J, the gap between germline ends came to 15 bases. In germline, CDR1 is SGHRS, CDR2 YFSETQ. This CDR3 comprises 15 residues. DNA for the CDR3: TGCGCCAGCAGCTTGGTTGGGGGCGGTGGCTCTGAAGCTTTCTTT. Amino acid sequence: CASSLVGGGGSEAFF.

The CDR3 loop is CSVEVSGVTGELFF. CDR3 bases: TGCAGCGTTGAAGTGTCGGGAGTCACCGGGGAGCTGTTTTTT. J is TRBJ2-2 and V is TRBV29-1; D perhaps matches TRBD2 (6 bases). Germline assignment: CDR1 SQVTM and CDR2 ANQGSEA. The ends were cut back, 1 base at V and 4 bases at J, with 10 bases in the middle. This CDR3 is 14 amino acids long.

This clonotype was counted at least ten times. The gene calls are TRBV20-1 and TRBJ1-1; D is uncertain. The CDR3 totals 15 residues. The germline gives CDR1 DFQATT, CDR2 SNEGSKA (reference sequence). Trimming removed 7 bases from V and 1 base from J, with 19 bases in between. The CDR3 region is CSVEGLTTGNTEAFF. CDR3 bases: TGCAGTGTCGAAGGACTTACTACCGGGAACACTGAAGCTTTCTTT.